These 25 T cell receptor beta chains share one sample of origin, sequenced in a study of glioma-infiltrating T cells. The iRepertoire nested amplicon-rescue multiplex PCR amplified TCR alpha and beta CDR3s from RNA. TCRdb re-analysed the multiplex PCR reads in MiXCR, keeping a single row per CDR3 protein. The sample shows about 180,000 distinct CDR3 sequences, around 40% of them seen only once. The material sequenced was glioma tissue, nonneoplastic brain tissue, or PBMCs (not recorded which). Source of these receptors: a human donor with low-grade glioma or glioblastoma, undergoing nonglioma brain surgery, or in good health (not recorded which).

This clonotype came up once. This may be a read error: a much more frequent sequence differs by one nucleotide. The chain combines TRBV28 with TRBJ2-7; D ambiguous. V was shortened by 4 bases and J by 2 bases, with 9 bases between the two germline ends. The CDR3 has 13 residues. Germline CDR1 and CDR2: MDHEN and SYDVKM. As DNA, the CDR3 is TGTGCCAGCAGTTCAGAGAGCCCCTACGAGCAGTACTTC. Residues: CASSSESPYEQYF.

This clonotype occurred many times. The J gene is TRBJ2-3, the V gene TRBV15; either TRBD1 or TRBD2 may fit D (6 bases each). V was cut by 3 bases and J by 4 bases, with 14 bases left in between. Germline CDR1 reads LNHNV; CDR2 reads YYDKDF (reference sequence). This CDR3 is built from 15 residues. This CDR3 reads CATSSRPGAPDTQYF. CDR3 nucleotide sequence: TGTGCCACCAGCAGCCGCCCGGGGGCCCCAGATACGCAGTATTTT.

This clonotype has more than one count but fewer than ten. The V and J genes are TRBV19 and TRBJ2-3; weak D call: TRBD2 (6 bases). V was shortened by 5 bases and J by 2 bases, with 11 bases between the two germline ends. CDR1 and CDR2 from the germline V gene are LNHDA and SQIVND (reference sequence). There are 14 residues in the CDR3. As DNA, the CDR3 is TGTGCCAGTAGTTCCCCGGGAGACACAGATACGCAGTATTTT. This codes for CASSSPGDTDTQYF.

This clonotype was seen at least ten times. J is TRBJ2-1 and V is TRBV6-1; D is unresolved. The V end lost 0 bases, the J end lost 1 base, and 10 bases lay between the germline ends. Germline-derived CDR1 and CDR2 are MNHNS and SASEGT. CDR3 length equals 16 residues. The CDR3 here is CASSEAPDMSYNEQFF. CDR3 in DNA: TGTGCCAGCAGTGAAGCGCCGGATATGTCCTACAATGAGCAGTTCTTC.

With regard to this clonotype: A much larger clone sits a single nucleotide away, making a read error possible. The chain couples TRBV12-3 or TRBV12-4 to TRBJ1-2; D is uncertain. CDR3 length equals 16 residues. DNA for the CDR3: TGTGCCAGCAGTTTCGGCCGTAGGTTAGGCAACTATGGCTACGCCTTC. Protein sequence: CASSFGRRLGNYGYAF.

Details on this clonotype: A much larger clone differs by one base, so this may be a read error. This rearrangement joins TRBV20-1 to TRBJ2-7; no clear D gene. CDR3 length: 16 residues. Per germline, CDR1 DFQATT and CDR2 SNEGSKA (reference sequence). V was trimmed by 0 bases and J by 1 base, leaving 16 bases between them. The CDR3 sequence is CSAREFPRPRSYEQYF. The CDR3 nucleotides are TGCAGTGCTAGAGAGTTCCCCCGCCCACGGTCCTACGAGCAGTACTTC.

This clonotype was seen a few times. This may arise from a read error, as a much more abundant clone is one base away. Here the CDR3 reads CASGGGSSSKDTQYF. Written as DNA, the CDR3 is TGTGCCAGCGGCGGCGGATCTTCTAGCAAAGATACGCAGTATTTT. The V gene is TRBV6-5, the J gene TRBJ2-3; possible D gene TRBD2, 5 bases. The CDR3 spans 15 residues. Germline V gene sequence: CDR1 MNHEY, CDR2 SVGAGI.

Worth noting for this clonotype: With a much larger clone just one base away, this may be a read error. The chain recombines TRBV7-9 with TRBJ2-3; unclear D gene. Trimming took 4 bases from V and 7 from J, leaving 12 bases between them. The CDR3 extends over 13 amino acids. In germline, CDR1 is SEHNR, CDR2 FQNEAQ (reference sequence). The CDR3 DNA sequence: TGTGCCAGCAGCTACCATTTCCCCTATACGCAGTATTTT. Amino acids: CASSYHFPYTQYF.

This clonotype has ten or more counts. The chain links TRBV10-3 to TRBJ1-2, with D unresolved. Trimming removed 10 bases at V and 6 bases at J, with 3 bases between. The germline CDR1 and CDR2 sequences are ENHRY and SYGVKD. This CDR3 spans 8 amino acids. CDR3 amino acids: CASDGYTF. CDR3 nucleotides: TGTGCCAGCGATGGCTACACCTTC.

This clonotype was counted only a few times. The V gene is TRBV11-2, the J gene TRBJ2-3, with 10 bases aligning to TRBD2. The CDR3 sequence is 17 residues long. V shed 3 bases, J shed 3 bases, and the junction held 9 bases outside the gene matches. Germline V lookup: CDR1 SGHAT, CDR2 FQNNGV. In DNA, the CDR3 is TGTGCCAGCAGCTTCGCGCAACCGGGACTAGCGACAGATACGCAGTATTTT. It translates to CASSFAQPGLATDTQYF.

This clonotype was picked up a small number of times. V gene TRBV29-1 combines with J gene TRBJ1-2; D might be TRBD1 (5 bases). CDR1 and CDR2 (germline): SQVTM, ANQGSEA. The V end was cut by 4 bases, the J end by 2 bases, with 14 bases between. The length of the CDR3 is 14 residues. DNA for the CDR3: TGCAGCGTTGTAATCCCAGGGACCAACTATGGCTACACCTTC. The encoded protein is CSVVIPGTNYGYTF.

This clonotype was counted only a few times. Since a much larger clone is just one base distant, this may be a read error. CDR3 in DNA: TGCAGTGTTAACAGGGCTACTGACTATGGCTACACCTTC. Residues: CSVNRATDYGYTF. The rearrangement uses TRBV20-1 and TRBJ1-2; tentative D call: TRBD1 (6 bases). Germline CDR1 DFQATT, CDR2 SNEGSKA (reference sequence). Deletions cut 7 bases from V and 3 bases from J, with 15 bases between. This CDR3 contains 13 residues.

This clonotype showed up many times. The genes are TRBV20-1 and TRBJ1-4, with D maybe TRBD1 (5 bases). The germline V and J ends were trimmed by 3 bases and 6 bases, with 17 bases remaining between them. This CDR3 has 15 residues. Germline V gives CDR1 DFQATT, CDR2 SNEGSKA (reference sequence). Here the CDR3 DNA reads TGCAGTGCTAGCGAGCCTACGGGGGGTGATGAAAAACTGTTTTTT. Encoded protein: CSASEPTGGDEKLFF.

As for this clonotype: Since a much larger clone is just one base distant, this may be a read error. This sequence joins TRBV20-1 and TRBJ1-2, with 7 positions matching TRBD1. Trimming took 5 bases from V and 10 from J; bases not matched to a gene: 19. The CDR3 length is 15 residues. Per germline, CDR1 DFQATT and CDR2 SNEGSKA (reference sequence). CDR3 in DNA: TGCAGTGCTGAAAGGCCGGGACAGACCGCTCGTGCCTACACCTTC. Encoded protein: CSAERPGQTARAYTF.

A word on this clonotype: This may arise from a read error, as a much more abundant clone is one base away. The chain carries TRBV28 and TRBJ2-5; D ambiguous. Germline V lookup: CDR1 MDHEN, CDR2 SYDVKM. V was clipped by 4 bases and J by 1 base, with 13 bases between them. This CDR3 region has 15 residues. CDR3 amino acids: CASSYRFWGQETQYF. CDR3 nucleotides: TGTGCCAGCAGTTACCGCTTTTGGGGCCAAGAGACCCAGTACTTC.

This clonotype was seen a handful of times. The chain uses TRBV3-1 and TRBJ2-5; tentative D call: TRBD1 (5 bases). Trimming took 0 bases from V and 1 from J, leaving 9 bases between them. The CDR3 totals 15 residues. Germline CDR1 reads LGHDT; CDR2 reads YNNKEL (reference sequence). For the CDR3, the DNA is TGTGCCAGCAGCCAAGATGGGGCAGTCCAAGAGACCCAGTACTTC. Protein product: CASSQDGAVQETQYF.

The count of this clonotype is one. Sequence at one end of the junction differs from germline and may be a read error. J is TRBJ2-5 and V is TRBV18; no definite D call. Germline V lookup: CDR1 KGHSH, CDR2 LQKENI. This CDR3 comprises 12 residues. This chain's CDR3 is CASSPTKEAQYF. For the CDR3, the DNA is TGTGCCAGCTCACCAACTAAAGAGGCCCAGTACTTC.

This clonotype was seen a few times. One end of the junction varies from germline; a read error may be responsible. The chain recombines TRBV3-1 with TRBJ1-5, with D unresolved. There are 13 residues in the CDR3. CDR1 is LGHDT and CDR2 is YNNKEL in the germline V gene (reference sequence). CDR3: CASIQGSAQPQHF. The CDR3 region has the DNA TGTGCCAGCATCCAAGGTTCCGCCCAGCCCCAGCATTTT.

On this clonotype itself: It may be a read error: a sequence one base away is much more abundant. The chain employs TRBV7-2 and TRBJ1-2; D might be TRBD1 (6 bases). Per the germline V gene, CDR1 is SGHTA and CDR2 is FQGNSA. The CDR3 loop spans 14 amino acids. The CDR3 region is CASNLQGGGYGYTF. CDR3 nucleotide sequence: TGTGCCAGCAACTTACAGGGTGGGGGCTATGGCTACACCTTC. The whole variable domain, remainder taken from reference TRBV7-2 and TRBJ1-2, is GAGVSQSPSNKVTEKGKDVELRCDPISGHTALYWYRQSLGQGLEFLIYFQGNSAPDKSGLPSDRFSAERTGGSVSTLTIQRTQQEDSAVYLCASNLQGGGYGYTFGSGTRLTVV.

This clonotype showed up just a few times. This chain connects TRBV29-1 to TRBJ2-1, with 11 bases fitting TRBD2. The germline V gene encodes CDR1 SQVTM and CDR2 ANQGSEA. The CDR3 consists of 15 residues. With 7 bases clipped from V and 5 bases from J, the junction kept 10 bases outside the gene matches. The CDR3 sequence is CSALPTSGDHNEQFF. CDR3 nucleotide sequence: TGCAGCGCGCTCCCGACTAGCGGGGACCACAATGAGCAGTTCTTC.

This chain joins TRBV10-3 and TRBJ2-3; tentatively, D is TRBD2 (6 bases). Germline V CDR1 and CDR2: ENHRY, SYGVKD. V lost 2 bases, J lost 1 base, and 7 bases lay in between. The CDR3 totals 14 residues. CDR3 bases: TGTGCCATCAGTGAGAGGGAGGGCACAGATACGCAGTATTTT. Translation gives CAISEREGTDTQYF.

This clonotype was observed a few times. This chain links TRBV3-1 with TRBJ2-1; D remains unclear. Trimming took 4 bases from V and 5 from J, leaving 12 bases between them. CDR1 and CDR2 from the germline V gene are LGHDT and YNNKEL (reference sequence). The CDR3 has 14 residues. CDR3 region: CASSPVRLDNEQFF. CDR3 DNA: TGTGCCAGCAGCCCGGTTCGACTCGACAATGAGCAGTTCTTC.

This clonotype was recorded at least ten times. V gene TRBV20-1 combines with J gene TRBJ2-3; D gene unclear. The germline gives CDR1 DFQATT, CDR2 SNEGSKA (reference sequence). This CDR3 contains 15 residues. V dropped 5 bases and J dropped 2 bases, with 17 bases sitting between them. CDR3: CSALEVPRLTDTQYF. The DNA of the CDR3 is TGCAGTGCTTTAGAGGTTCCTCGACTCACAGATACGCAGTATTTT.

In this sample, this clonotype turned up a few times. V and J are TRBV7-8 and TRBJ2-1; D ambiguous. This CDR3 comprises 12 residues. V was trimmed by 3 bases and J by 6 bases, leaving 6 bases between them. Germline loops: CDR1 SGHVS, CDR2 FQNEAQ. This chain's CDR3 is CASSFTLNEQFF. DNA for the CDR3: TGTGCCAGCAGCTTTACACTCAATGAGCAGTTCTTC.

Of note for this clonotype: This may be a read error: a much more frequent sequence differs by one nucleotide. Here the CDR3 DNA reads TGCAGTGCTAGTCCTACTAGCGGCCTATACAATGAGCAGTTCTTC. It specifies CSASPTSGLYNEQFF. The chain carries TRBV20-1 and TRBJ2-1; 8 bases align to TRBD2. Per germline, CDR1 DFQATT and CDR2 SNEGSKA (reference sequence). CDR3 length: 15 amino acids. Germline trimming cut 3 bases from V and 4 bases from J; bases unmatched to any gene: 8.